This is a list of T cell receptor beta chains from one sample in a study of T cells in Graves' hyperthyroidism and ophthalmopathy. In TCRdb, the multiplex PCR reads were re-called with MiXCR into one record per CDR3 protein. The sample lists 400,000 to 600,000 distinct CDR3 sequences, more than 15% occurring once. Sequenced material: blood. The origin of the receptors is a woman in her thirties with Graves' ophthalmopathy. The conserved cysteine and the conserved F or W are not part of the CDR3 here. D genes are given only for firm matches.

J gene | V gene | D gene | CDR3 protein
TRBJ2-1 | TRBV7-2 | . | ASSLARQHYNEQF
TRBJ2-1 | TRBV20-1 | . | SAPRASKNEQF
TRBJ2-4 | TRBV24-1 | . | ATSESGSGIQY
TRBJ2-7 | TRBV5-1 | TRBD2 | ASSPPLIAGGFYEQY
TRBJ1-1 | TRBV19 | . | ASSVGTYPEAF
TRBJ1-1 | TRBV28 | TRBD1 | ASLAGQVNTEAF
TRBJ2-1 | TRBV3-1 | . | ASSQADNEQF
TRBJ1-2 | TRBV20-1 | TRBD1 | SAKPTGEWGYT
TRBJ2-2 | TRBV5-1 | . | ASSLTGAGTGELF
TRBJ2-7 | TRBV6-2/TRBV6-3 | . | ASSYREIAYEQY
TRBJ2-1 | TRBV6-2/TRBV6-3 | TRBD2 | ASSRPGLAGVAEQF